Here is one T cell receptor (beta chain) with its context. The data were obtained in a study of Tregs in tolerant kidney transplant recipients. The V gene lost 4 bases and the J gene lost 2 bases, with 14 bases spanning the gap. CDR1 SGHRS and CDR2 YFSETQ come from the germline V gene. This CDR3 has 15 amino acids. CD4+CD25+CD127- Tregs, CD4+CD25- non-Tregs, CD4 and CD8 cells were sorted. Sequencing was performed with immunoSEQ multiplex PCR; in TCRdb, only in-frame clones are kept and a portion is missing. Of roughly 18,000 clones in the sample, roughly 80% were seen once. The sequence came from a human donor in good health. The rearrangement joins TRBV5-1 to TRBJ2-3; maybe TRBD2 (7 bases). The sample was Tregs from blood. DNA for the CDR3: TGCGCCAGCAGCCCCCGGGGGGCCCCCACAGATACGCAGTATTTT. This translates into CASSPRGAPTDTQYF.